Given below is one TCR beta chain in context. No antigen is known for it. The authors ran a second PCR of roughly 7 to 11 cycles using a sample-barcoded 5' primer and a J-beta primer mix. TCRdb ran MiXCR on the 5' RACE reads and lists one entry per CDR3 protein. The profile shows about 1.4 million distinct CDR3 sequences, around 59% of them singletons. These data come from a study of blood T cells in healthy people across ages. Study results and caveats: Higher naive T cell percentage went strongly together with higher TCR beta diversity. From one million sequenced T cells, diversity estimates were lower bounds.

V lost 8 bases and J lost 5, with 19 bases in between. Germline CDR1 MNHNS, CDR2 SASEGT. The CDR3 totals 14 residues. This chain uses TRBV6-1 with TRBJ2-7; either TRBD1 or TRBD2 may supply D (5 bases each). The sequencing input was blood. The TCR was taken from a man aged 18 to 35 in good health. Here the CDR3 DNA reads TGTGCCAGCTCCGTTGAGGGGTTAAGCAACGAGCAGTACTTC. This encodes CASSVEGLSNEQYF.